The sequence of this T cell receptor beta chain was determined in a study of control samples from healthy donors and cancer patients. The data were produced by immunoSEQ multiplex PCR, yet TCRdb's version contains in-frame clones alone and is incomplete. The sample lists around 230,000 clones, around 94% occurring once. The junction had 6 bases not matched to a gene; V was cut back by 2 bases and J by 4 bases. The CDR3 has 15 residues. Germline-derived CDR1 and CDR2 are GTSNPN and SVGIG (reference sequence). This chain connects TRBV30 to TRBJ1-4, with 8 positions matching TRBD1. Input material: blood. This TCR came from a man aged 50 to 59 in good health. The CDR3: CAWSQTGGVNEKLFF. The CDR3 coding sequence is TGTGCCTGGAGTCAAACAGGGGGTGTTAATGAAAAACTGTTTTTT.